The clone carrying this TCR beta chain was counted between two and nine times. Its target is unknown. The entry originates in a study of T cells in Graves' hyperthyroidism and ophthalmopathy. Regarding the study as a whole: Classification by a 13 V-J model distinguished ophthalmopathy from stable hyperthyroidism.

Researchers took RNA transcripts and amplified the TCR beta CDR3 regions from them. The HTBI primer set served for first-round RT-PCR of the TCR CDR3. Using its own MiXCR run on the multiplex PCR reads, TCRdb lists one record per CDR3 protein. Found here are about half a million distinct CDR3 sequences, 22% of them singletons; the top ten hold approximately 49%. From germline, CDR1 is DFQATT and CDR2 SNEGSKA (reference sequence). The ends were cut back, 2 bases at V and 5 bases at J, with 16 bases in the middle. The CDR3 length is 14 residues. The clonotype was recovered from a woman in her sixties or seventies with Graves' ophthalmopathy. The rearrangement joins TRBV20-1 to TRBJ2-7, with D unresolved. The sample comprised blood. Here the CDR3 reads CSARPPGWANEQYF. In nucleotides, the CDR3 is TGCAGTGCTAGACCCCCCGGGTGGGCTAACGAGCAGTACTTC.